This entry lists 29 T cell receptor beta chains sequenced from one sample in a study of glioma-infiltrating T cells. TCR alpha and beta CDR3 regions were amplified from RNA using iRepertoire nested multiplex PCR. TCRdb fed the multiplex PCR reads into MiXCR, producing one record per CDR3 protein. The data contain around 190,000 distinct CDR3 sequences, approximately 30% of them singletons. The sequenced sample was glioma tissue, nonneoplastic brain tissue, or PBMCs (not recorded which). The source of these receptors is a human donor with low-grade glioma or glioblastoma, undergoing nonglioma brain surgery, or in good health (not recorded which).

This clonotype was seen at least ten times. The J gene is TRBJ2-7, the V gene TRBV6-1; D unresolved. Germline CDR1 and CDR2: MNHNS and SASEGT. The CDR3 has 10 residues. V was clipped by 6 bases and J by 6 bases, with 6 bases between them. The CDR3 bases are TGTGCCAGCAGAAGTAGCGAGCAGTACTTC. Protein sequence: CASRSSEQYF.

As regards this clonotype: This may come from a read error, since a much larger clone is one base off. This CDR3 reads CASSWGQKTGKLFF. In nucleotides, the CDR3 is TGTGCCAGCAGCTGGGGACAGAAGACCGGGAAGCTGTTTTTT. This sequence joins TRBV3-1 and TRBJ2-2; TRBD1 agrees at 7 bases. Germline CDR1 and CDR2: LGHDT and YNNKEL (reference sequence). The CDR3 loop spans 14 amino acids.

This clonotype was observed at least ten times. The rearrangement joins TRBV18 to TRBJ1-2, with D perhaps matching TRBD1 (5 bases). V was trimmed by 6 bases and J by 4 bases, leaving 12 bases between them. This CDR3 is 13 amino acids long. Germline CDR1 and CDR2: KGHSH and LQKENI. The CDR3, as DNA: TGTGCCAGCTCGTCAAGACAGTTCTATGGCTACACCTTC. The encoded protein is CASSSRQFYGYTF.

This clonotype was counted only a few times. The chain employs TRBV29-1 and TRBJ2-1, with a weak D call TRBD2 (6 bases). The CDR3 has 15 amino acids. V dropped 1 base and J dropped 0 bases, with 10 bases sitting between them. CDR1 and CDR2 from the germline V gene are SQVTM and ANQGSEA. CDR3 DNA sequence: TGCAGCGTTGAAGGCGGGGAGAGCTCCTACAATGAGCAGTTCTTC. Protein sequence: CSVEGGESSYNEQFF.

This sequence joins TRBV30 and TRBJ2-7; D call uncertain. CDR3 size: 14 residues. Germline lookup yields CDR1 GTSNPN and CDR2 SVGIG (reference sequence). Trimming pared 2 bases from V and 2 bases from J, leaving 13 bases between. The CDR3 is CAWSWGTLAYEQYF. CDR3 DNA: TGTGCCTGGAGTTGGGGAACCCTAGCCTACGAGCAGTACTTC.

To note about this clonotype: A much larger clone lies one base from this, so it may be a read error. CDR3 residues: CASSPPTSRAINEQFF. The CDR3 DNA reads as TGTGCCAGTAGTCCGCCGACTAGTAGGGCCATCAATGAGCAGTTCTTC. The chain uses TRBV19 and TRBJ2-1; TRBD2 might be the D (6 bases). Trimming removed 5 bases from V and 6 bases from J, with 20 bases in between. Germline assignment: CDR1 LNHDA and CDR2 SQIVND (reference sequence). This CDR3 is built from 16 residues.

The chain links TRBV12-3 or TRBV12-4 to TRBJ2-7; D is uncertain. The V gene lost 5 bases and the J gene lost 6 bases, with 17 bases spanning the gap. The CDR3 length is 14 residues. Here the CDR3 reads CASSMNDGPLEQYF. DNA of the CDR3: TGTGCCAGCAGTATGAACGACGGGCCCCTCGAGCAGTACTTC.

Turning to this clonotype: A much larger clone lies one base from this, so it may be a read error. The chain uses TRBV7-7 and TRBJ2-5; TRBD1 matches at 10 bases. The V gene's germline CDR1 is SSHAT and CDR2 FNYEAQ (reference sequence). V gave up 4 bases and J gave up 4 bases; unmatched junction bases: 9. The CDR3 contains 16 residues. The CDR3 loop reads CASSYGTGESRETQYF. As DNA, the CDR3 is TGTGCCAGCAGCTATGGGACAGGGGAATCTCGAGAGACCCAGTACTTC.

This clonotype was detected many times. The chain couples TRBV18 to TRBJ1-1; no clear D. The CDR3 loop spans 14 amino acids. Germline V gene sequence: CDR1 KGHSH, CDR2 LQKENI. Trimming left V 2 bases short and J 3 bases short, with 10 bases between. The DNA for the CDR3 is TGTGCCAGCTCACCAAGGGCGGCAGACACTGAAGCTTTCTTT. Amino acids: CASSPRAADTEAFF. Based on the CDR3 plus reference TRBV18 and TRBJ1-1, the full variable domain is NAGVMQNPRHLVRRRGQEARLRCSPMKGHSHVYWYRQLPEEGLKFMVYLQKENIIDESGMPKERFSAEFPKEGPSILRIQQVVRGDSAAYFCASSPRAADTEAFFGQGTRLTVV.

In its sample, this clonotype was seen once. A much larger clone is a single base away; this may be a read error. This chain joins TRBV2 and TRBJ2-7; TRBD2 agrees at 9 bases. Germline trimming cut 6 bases from V and 5 bases from J; bases unmatched to any gene: 11. The CDR3 spans 15 residues. Per the germline V gene, CDR1 is SNHLY and CDR2 is FYNNEI. Written as DNA, the CDR3 is TGTGCCAGCAGCCCCAGGACTAGCGTGACCCACGAGCAGTACTTC. Translating gives CASSPRTSVTHEQYF.

The genes are TRBV15 and TRBJ2-3; 7 bases agree with TRBD2. V lost 3 bases and J lost 5; bases outside the gene matches: 14. The CDR3 has 17 amino acids. Germline CDR1 and CDR2: LNHNV and YYDKDF (reference sequence). The CDR3 sequence is CATSSEAESSGKDTQYF. The CDR3 region has the DNA TGTGCCACCAGCAGTGAAGCGGAGTCTAGCGGAAAAGATACGCAGTATTTT. The full variable domain, with the rest looked up from reference TRBV15 and TRBJ2-3, is DAMVIQNPRYQVTQFGKPVTLSCSQTLNHNVMYWYQQKSSQAPKLLFHYYDKDFNNEADTPDNFQSRRPNTSFCFLDIRSPGLGDTAMYLCATSSEAESSGKDTQYFGPGTRLTVL.

Ten or more counts support this clonotype. J is TRBJ2-7 and V is TRBV20-1, with TRBD2 as a possible D gene (6 bases). Per germline, CDR1 DFQATT and CDR2 SNEGSKA (reference sequence). The CDR3 runs to 12 residues. V dropped 6 bases and J dropped 0 bases, with 9 bases sitting between them. DNA of the CDR3: TGCAGTGCCCGGGGGTACTCCTACGAGCAGTACTTC. Its protein is CSARGYSYEQYF.

This chain joins TRBV6-1 and TRBJ2-5; 11 bases align to TRBD2. V gave up 5 bases and J gave up 11 bases; unmatched junction bases: 16. The CDR3 is made up of 16 amino acids. In germline, CDR1 is MNHNS, CDR2 SASEGT. CDR3: CASSLHSGRVRGEQYF. The CDR3 bases are TGTGCCAGCAGTCTACATAGCGGGAGGGTTCGGGGTGAGCAGTACTTC.

This rearrangement joins TRBV19 to TRBJ2-1, with D unresolved. Germline V lookup: CDR1 LNHDA, CDR2 SQIVND (reference sequence). The V gene lost 7 bases and the J gene lost 0 bases, with 7 bases spanning the gap. The CDR3 extends over 13 amino acids. The CDR3 here is CASTTRSYNEQFF. The CDR3 nucleotides read TGTGCCAGTACCACCCGCTCCTACAATGAGCAGTTCTTC.

This clonotype was seen at least ten times. The chain couples TRBV6-2 or TRBV6-3 to TRBJ2-1, with 14 positions matching TRBD2. After removal of 5 bases from V and 9 bases from J, the junction contained 6 bases not matched to a gene. CDR1 and CDR2 (germline): MNHEY, SVGEGT. The CDR3 runs to 15 residues. CDR3 sequence (DNA): TGTGCCAGCAGTGCCGGGACTAGCGGGAGTTTTGAGCAGTTCTTC. This sequence encodes CASSAGTSGSFEQFF.

This clonotype was recorded many times. The chain recombines TRBV24-1 with TRBJ2-1, with 11 bases identical to TRBD2. From germline, CDR1 is KGHDR and CDR2 SFDVKD. V was pared by 2 bases and J by 1 base, with 0 bases of the junction left unmatched. The CDR3 consists of 16 residues. CDR3 coding DNA: TGTGCCACCAGTGATTCTAGCGGGAGGTCCTACAATGAGCAGTTCTTC. It translates to CATSDSSGRSYNEQFF.

The V call is TRBV18, the J call TRBJ1-4; 8 bases map to TRBD1. The V and J ends lost 2 bases and 7 bases, in that order; junction bases with no gene match: 12. Germline-derived CDR1 and CDR2 are KGHSH and LQKENI. CDR3 length: 17 residues. CDR3 nucleotide sequence: TGTGCCAGCTCACCATCGTCCCTATCAGGGGGCGGTGAAAAACTGTTTTTT. Protein product: CASSPSSLSGGGEKLFF.

This clonotype was observed many times. V usage is TRBV5-4 and J usage is TRBJ1-1; 7 bases are a match to TRBD1. The CDR3 length is 16 residues. The J segment lost 0 bases and the V segment lost 3 bases, leaving 8 bases of the junction unmatched. CDR1 and CDR2 from the germline V gene are SGHNT and YYREEE (reference sequence). CDR3 region: CASSSPRQGMNTEAFF. For the CDR3, the DNA is TGTGCCAGCAGCTCCCCCAGACAGGGAATGAACACTGAAGCTTTCTTT.

Ten or more counts support this clonotype. The rearrangement links TRBV4-1 to TRBJ1-2; no definite D call. Trimming stripped 0 bases from V and 4 bases from J, with 9 bases between. The germline gives CDR1 MGHRA, CDR2 YSYEKL. The CDR3 runs 14 residues. The CDR3 protein is CASSQDRGLYGYTF. For the CDR3, the DNA is TGCGCCAGCAGCCAAGATCGAGGCCTCTATGGCTACACCTTC.

The chain joins TRBV5-6 to TRBJ2-7, with D possibly being TRBD1 (6 bases). The V end lost 4 bases, the J end lost 3 bases, and 11 bases lay between the germline ends. Germline values: CDR1 SGHDT, CDR2 YYEEEE. This CDR3 is 13 amino acids long. This CDR3 reads CASSPGQFYEQYF. The CDR3 DNA reads TGTGCCAGCAGCCCCGGACAGTTCTACGAGCAGTACTTC. Full variable domain (missing parts from reference TRBV5-6 and TRBJ2-7): DAGVTQSPTHLIKTRGQQVTLRCSPKSGHDTVSWYQQALGQGPQFIFQYYEEEERQRGNFPDRFSGHQFPNYSSELNVNALLLGDSALYLCASSPGQFYEQYFGPGTRLTVT.

This clonotype occurred many times. The chain employs TRBV7-2 and TRBJ2-3; D remains ambiguous. The CDR3 consists of 14 residues. The V gene's germline CDR1 is SGHTA and CDR2 FQGNSA. V was pared by 5 bases and J by 0 bases, with 9 bases between. The CDR3 nucleotides read TGTGCCAGCAGCACCCGACCCAGCACAGATACGCAGTATTTT. Translation gives CASSTRPSTDTQYF.

A remark on this clonotype: The CDR3 does not end in the conserved phenylalanine or tryptophan, so this is likely a read error. The chain recombines TRBV5-6 with TRBJ2-1; D ambiguous. The CDR3 totals 13 residues. Trimming left V 4 bases short and J 2 bases short, with 7 bases between. Germline CDR1 is SGHDT and CDR2 is YYEEEE. Written as DNA, the CDR3 is TGTGCCAGCAGCCCCACAGCCTACAATGAGCAGTTCCTC. It encodes CASSPTAYNEQFL.

This clonotype was seen at least ten times. The chain is built from TRBV6-5 and TRBJ2-5; D unclear. This CDR3 is 15 amino acids long. CDR1 is MNHEY and CDR2 is SVGAGI in the germline V gene. V lost 0 bases, J lost 6 bases, and 14 bases lay in between. DNA of the CDR3: TGTGCCAGCAGTTACTCGAGAATGCTCTCCCAGACCCAGTACTTC. Protein: CASSYSRMLSQTQYF.

This clonotype came up many times. The chain uses TRBV5-1 and TRBJ2-3; D call uncertain. There are 14 residues in the CDR3. Trimming removed 2 bases at V and 2 bases at J, with 9 bases between. Germline lookup yields CDR1 SGHRS and CDR2 YFSETQ. The CDR3 sequence: CASSFSRFTDTQYF. The CDR3 bases are TGCGCCAGCAGCTTTAGCCGTTTCACAGATACGCAGTATTTT. Full variable domain (rest looked up from reference TRBV5-1 and TRBJ2-3): KAGVTQTPRYLIKTRGQQVTLSCSPISGHRSVSWYQQTPGQGLQFLFEYFSETQRNKGNFPGRFSGRQFSNSRSEMNVSTLELGDSALYLCASSFSRFTDTQYFGPGTRLTVL.

This clonotype was recorded a few times. CDR3 residues: CASSQVGALLAEARNTGELFF. The CDR3 DNA reads as TGCGCCAGCAGCCAAGTAGGGGCCCTACTAGCGGAGGCGCGGAACACCGGGGAGCTGTTTTTT. The chain couples TRBV4-1 to TRBJ2-2; 8 bases align to TRBD2. CDR1 is MGHRA and CDR2 is YSYEKL in the germline V gene. With V trimmed by 1 base and J by 1 base, 17 bases remained unmatched. The CDR3 is made up of 21 amino acids.

This clonotype was counted many times. This chain links TRBV7-9 with TRBJ2-1, with TRBD2 identical over 13 bases. The germline CDR1 and CDR2 sequences are SEHNR and FQNEAQ (reference sequence). The CDR3 has 17 residues. Trimming at V came to 0 bases and at J to 7 bases, leaving 6 bases not matched to a gene. In DNA, the CDR3 is TGTGCCAGCAGCTTAGCCCAACCGGGACTAGCGGGAAATGAGCAGTTCTTC. This encodes CASSLAQPGLAGNEQFF. The entire variable domain, with the rest obtained from reference TRBV7-9 and TRBJ2-1, is as follows: DTGVSQNPRHKITKRGQNVTFRCDPISEHNRLYWYRQTLGQGPEFLTYFQNEAQLEKSRLLSDRFSAERPKGSFSTLEIQRTEQGDSAMYLCASSLAQPGLAGNEQFFGPGTRLTVL.

With regard to this clonotype: A much larger clone is a single base away; this may be a read error. This CDR3 reads CASSIKGAGTEAFF. CDR3 DNA sequence: TGTGCCAGCAGTATAAAGGGGGCGGGAACTGAAGCTTTCTTT. The chain links TRBV5-4 to TRBJ1-1; 7 bases line up with TRBD1. V was clipped by 5 bases and J by 5 bases; unmatched bases: 9. In germline, CDR1 is SGHNT, CDR2 YYREEE (reference sequence). There are 14 residues in the CDR3.

For this clonotype: Given a much more abundant clone one base away, this may be a read error. The V call is TRBV30, the J call TRBJ1-1; D is unresolved. Germline values: CDR1 GTSNPN, CDR2 SVGIG (reference sequence). This CDR3 is built from 11 residues. With 1 base removed from V and 10 bases from J, the gap between germline ends came to 10 bases. The CDR3 region has the DNA TGTGCCTGGAGTGCAAAATCTGGAGCTTTCTTT. Its protein product is CAWSAKSGAFF.

On this clonotype: A read error is possible here, since a much larger clone lies one base away. This chain connects TRBV2 to TRBJ2-3, with D possibly called TRBD1 or TRBD2 (5 bases each). This CDR3 comprises 13 residues. Germline V gene lookup returns CDR1 SNHLY and CDR2 FYNNEI. Deletions cut 9 bases from V and 3 bases from J, with 13 bases between. Here the CDR3 reads CASLWDDTDTQYF. The CDR3 coding sequence is TGTGCCAGTCTTTGGGACGATACAGATACGCAGTATTTT.